This TCR beta chain was retrieved from a study of blood T cell repertoires in COVID-19. At the level of the study: Both acute and convalescent COVID-19 samples were obtained from the United States, Italy and Spain. In each case, the material was cDNA or gDNA derived from T cells, B-cell-depleted T cells, or PBMCs.

Enrolment of Seattle patients took place during active infection, and they were followed longitudinally. The germline V gene has CDR1 MNHEY and CDR2 SVGAGI. The CDR3 loop spans 13 amino acids. After removal of 6 bases from V and 3 bases from J, the junction contained 5 bases not matched to a gene. Repertoires were generated with immunoSEQ multiplex PCR, while TCRdb's copy carries only in-frame clones and drops some. The sample lists 150,000 to 250,000 clones, more than 75% occurring once. This sequence originates from a woman aged 35 to 49 with COVID-19, enrolled during active disease. The sequencing sample was made of peripheral blood. The chain recombines TRBV6-5 with TRBJ2-7; the match to TRBD1 covers 7 bases. The CDR3 coding sequence is TGTGCCAGCAGCCCGACAGGGAGCTACGAGCAGTACTTC. Encoded protein: CASSPTGSYEQYF.